This T cell receptor beta chain was recovered during a study of response to subunit inactivated influenza vaccine. This CDR3 has 16 residues. Germline CDR1 reads MNHEY; CDR2 reads SVGEGT. V shed 2 bases, J shed 4 bases, and the junction held 7 bases outside the gene matches. From the RT-PCR reads, TCRdb called clonotypes with MiXCR, one entry per CDR3 protein. Of hundreds of thousands of distinct CDR3 sequences listed, approximately 10% are singletons. Notes on the study in general: With each seasonal influenza vaccination, the authors suggested, few new T cells are recruited.

For this clonotype: Antigen: not known.

The receptor's source is a man aged 50-59 years who received an inactivated influenza vaccine. The sequencing used PBMCs from blood, collected on the day of vaccination. This chain connects TRBV6-2 or TRBV6-3 to TRBJ2-5; 10 nucleotides align to TRBD1. CDR3 sequence (DNA): TGTGCCAGCAGTTACCGGATGACAGGGGGCCGAGAGACCCAGTACTTC. It translates to CASSYRMTGGRETQYF.